A single sample gave rise to the 8 T cell receptor beta chains below, sequenced in a study of beta chain features in type 1 diabetes. Reverse transcribing all isolated RNA meant expressed TCRB transcripts were sequenced. Sequencing was performed with immunoSEQ multiplex PCR; in TCRdb, only in-frame clones are kept and a portion is missing. The sample lists about 150,000 clones; around 10% were seen once. The sequenced material came from central memory CD4+ T cells from blood. The receptors originated from a man between 18 and 29 years old in good health.

This chain links TRBV5-1 with TRBJ2-1; the match to TRBD2 covers 7 bases. The ends lost 4 bases at V and 4 bases at J; junction bases unmatched: 8. The germline CDR1 and CDR2 sequences are SGHRS and YFSETQ. The CDR3 runs 15 residues. The CDR3 bases are TGCGCCAGCAGCAGACTAAGCGGGGCTTACAATGAGCAGTTCTTC. It codes for CASSRLSGAYNEQFF.

The rearrangement joins TRBV7-9 to TRBJ1-3, with 8 bases lining up with TRBD1. The trim removed 5 bases at V and 1 base at J, leaving 7 bases unmatched. CDR1 SEHNR and CDR2 FQNEAQ come from the germline V gene (reference sequence). The CDR3 totals 16 residues. CDR3 protein: CASSLRTGRSGNTIYF. The DNA of the CDR3 is TGTGCCAGCAGCCTACGGACAGGGCGATCTGGAAACACCATATATTTT.

This clone came up a few times. The chain joins TRBV15 to TRBJ1-5; D is ambiguous. The CDR3 is made up of 15 amino acids. Per the germline V gene, CDR1 is LNHNV and CDR2 is YYDKDF (reference sequence). Trimming pared 0 bases from V and 6 bases from J, leaving 12 bases between. The CDR3 region has the DNA TGTGCCACCAGCAGAGATTTGGGTGGGAGTCAGCCCCAGCATTTT. It translates to CATSRDLGGSQPQHF.

The CDR3 DNA sequence: TGTGCCAGCAGCTCTGGACCAGGGGTAGAGACCCAGTACTTC. This encodes CASSSGPGVETQYF. This chain joins TRBV7-2 and TRBJ2-5, with a tentative D call TRBD1 (6 bases). V lost 4 bases, J lost 4 bases, and 13 bases lay in between. The germline V gene has CDR1 SGHTA and CDR2 FQGNSA. CDR3 length: 14 amino acids.

The V call is TRBV11-2, the J call TRBJ2-4; no firm D call. V lost 5 bases and J 3 bases, leaving 14 bases between the germline ends. The CDR3 runs to 15 residues. CDR1 is SGHAT and CDR2 is FQNNGV in the germline V gene. CDR3 in DNA: TGTGCCAGCAGCCGCATAAATTCGGGCAAAAACATTCAGTACTTC. Translation gives CASSRINSGKNIQYF.

This clone was counted a few times. The chain combines TRBV29-1 with TRBJ2-2; D is uncertain. The V end was cut by 4 bases, the J end by 7 bases, with 13 bases between. CDR3 length equals 13 residues. CDR1 and CDR2 (germline): SQVTM, ANQGSEA. The CDR3 DNA is TGCAGCGTTGGAAGGGATAGGCGCGGGGAGCTGTTTTTT. Protein sequence: CSVGRDRRGELFF.

The count of this clone is one. The chain recombines TRBV5-1 with TRBJ2-1; 11 bases line up with TRBD2. Germline CDR1 and CDR2: SGHRS and YFSETQ. CDR3 length equals 15 residues. V lost 4 bases and J lost 9; bases outside the gene matches: 9. The CDR3 sequence: CASSDLAGGSPEQFF. The CDR3 DNA sequence: TGCGCCAGCAGCGATTTAGCGGGAGGGAGTCCTGAGCAGTTCTTC.

In DNA form, the CDR3 reads TGTGCCAGCAGCCAAGGGATGCAAGATACGCAGTATTTT. It translates to CASSQGMQDTQYF. This chain uses TRBV14 with TRBJ2-3; D is undetermined. Between the trimmed V and J ends, which lost 1 base and 5 bases, there was a span of 7 bases. Per germline, CDR1 SGHDN and CDR2 FVKESK. CDR3 length equals 13 residues.